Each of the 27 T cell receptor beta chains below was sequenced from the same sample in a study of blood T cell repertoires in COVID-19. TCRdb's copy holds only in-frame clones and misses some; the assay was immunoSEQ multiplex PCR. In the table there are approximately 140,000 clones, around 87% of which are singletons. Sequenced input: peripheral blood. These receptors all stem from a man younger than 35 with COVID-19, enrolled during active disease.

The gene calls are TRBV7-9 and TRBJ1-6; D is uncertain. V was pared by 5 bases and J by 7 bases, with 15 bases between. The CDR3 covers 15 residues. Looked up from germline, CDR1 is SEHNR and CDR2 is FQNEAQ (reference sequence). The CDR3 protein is CASSKDAEENSPLHF. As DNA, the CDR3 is TGTGCCAGCAGCAAAGACGCAGAAGAAAATTCACCCCTCCACTTT.

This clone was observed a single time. The CDR3: CASSARGLGATYEQYF. DNA of the CDR3: TGTGCCAGTAGTGCAAGGGGGCTAGGGGCCACCTACGAGCAGTACTTC. The V call is TRBV19, the J call TRBJ2-7; TRBD1 agrees at 7 bases. The CDR3 is made up of 16 amino acids. Per germline, CDR1 LNHDA and CDR2 SQIVND (reference sequence). V was pared by 5 bases and J by 2 bases, with 12 bases of the junction left unmatched.

CDR3 sequence: CASSLASYNEQFF. CDR3 DNA sequence: TGTGCCAGCAGTCTGGCTAGCTACAATGAGCAGTTCTTC. The rearrangement links TRBV27 to TRBJ2-1; D remains ambiguous. Per the germline V gene, CDR1 is MNHEY and CDR2 is SMNVEV (reference sequence). This CDR3 contains 13 residues. Trimming shortened V by 5 bases and J by 3 bases, and 8 bases separated the two germline ends.

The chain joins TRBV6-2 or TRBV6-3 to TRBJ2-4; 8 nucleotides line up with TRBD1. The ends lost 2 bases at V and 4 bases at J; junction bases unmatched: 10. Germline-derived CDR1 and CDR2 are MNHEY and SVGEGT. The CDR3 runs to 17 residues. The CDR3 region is CASSYEAGGPFKNIQYF. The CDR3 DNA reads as TGTGCCAGCAGTTACGAGGCAGGGGGCCCCTTTAAAAACATTCAGTACTTC.

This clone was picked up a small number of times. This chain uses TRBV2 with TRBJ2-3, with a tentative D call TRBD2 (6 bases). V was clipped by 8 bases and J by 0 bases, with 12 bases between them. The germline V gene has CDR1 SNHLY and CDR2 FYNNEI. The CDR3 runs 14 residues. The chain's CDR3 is CASGGTLSTDTQYF. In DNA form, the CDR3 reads TGTGCCAGCGGCGGGACTCTCAGCACAGATACGCAGTATTTT.

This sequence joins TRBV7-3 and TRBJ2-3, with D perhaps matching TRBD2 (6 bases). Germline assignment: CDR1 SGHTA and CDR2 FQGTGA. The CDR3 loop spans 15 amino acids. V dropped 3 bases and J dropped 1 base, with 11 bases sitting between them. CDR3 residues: CASSFGTGGTDTQYF. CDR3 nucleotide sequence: TGTGCCAGCAGCTTCGGGACGGGAGGCACAGATACGCAGTATTTT.

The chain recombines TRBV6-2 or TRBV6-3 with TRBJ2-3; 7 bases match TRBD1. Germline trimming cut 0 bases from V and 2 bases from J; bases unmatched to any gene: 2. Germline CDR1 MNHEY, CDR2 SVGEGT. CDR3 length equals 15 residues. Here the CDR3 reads CASSYSDRDTDTQYF. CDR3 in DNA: TGTGCCAGCAGTTACTCTGACAGGGACACAGATACGCAGTATTTT.

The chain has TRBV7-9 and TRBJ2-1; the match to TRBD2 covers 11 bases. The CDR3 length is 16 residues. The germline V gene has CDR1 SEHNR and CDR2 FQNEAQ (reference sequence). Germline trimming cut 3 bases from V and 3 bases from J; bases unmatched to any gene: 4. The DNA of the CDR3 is TGTGCCAGCAGCTTTAAGACTAGCGGGAACTACAATGAGCAGTTCTTC. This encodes CASSFKTSGNYNEQFF.

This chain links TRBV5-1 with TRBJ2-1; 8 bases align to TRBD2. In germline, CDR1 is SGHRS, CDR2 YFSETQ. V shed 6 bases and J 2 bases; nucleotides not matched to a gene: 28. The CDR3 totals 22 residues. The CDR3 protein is CASKPIARPGLVFVETYNEQFF. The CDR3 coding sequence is TGCGCCAGCAAGCCTATCGCTCGCCCGGGACTAGTGTTCGTTGAAACCTACAATGAGCAGTTCTTC.

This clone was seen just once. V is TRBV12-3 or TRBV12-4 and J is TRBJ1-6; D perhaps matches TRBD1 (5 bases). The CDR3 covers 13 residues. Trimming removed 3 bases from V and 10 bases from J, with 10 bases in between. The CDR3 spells CASSFAGDSPLHF. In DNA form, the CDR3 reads TGTGCCAGCAGTTTTGCGGGGGACTCACCCCTCCACTTT.

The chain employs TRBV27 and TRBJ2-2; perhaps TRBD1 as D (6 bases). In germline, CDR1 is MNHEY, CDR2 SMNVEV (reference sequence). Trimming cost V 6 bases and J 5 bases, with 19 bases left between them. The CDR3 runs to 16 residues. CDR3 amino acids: CASSLGLGALTGELFF. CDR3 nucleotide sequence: TGTGCCAGCAGCCTCGGTCTGGGGGCGCTGACCGGGGAGCTGTTTTTT.

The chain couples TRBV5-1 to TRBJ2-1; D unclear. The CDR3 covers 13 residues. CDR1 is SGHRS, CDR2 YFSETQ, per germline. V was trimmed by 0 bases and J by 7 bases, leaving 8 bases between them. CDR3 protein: CASSLERVNEQFF. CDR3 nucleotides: TGCGCCAGCAGCTTGGAACGGGTGAATGAGCAGTTCTTC. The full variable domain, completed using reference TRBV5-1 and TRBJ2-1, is KAGVTQTPRYLIKTRGQQVTLSCSPISGHRSVSWYQQTPGQGLQFLFEYFSETQRNKGNFPGRFSGRQFSNSRSEMNVSTLELGDSALYLCASSLERVNEQFFGPGTRLTVL.

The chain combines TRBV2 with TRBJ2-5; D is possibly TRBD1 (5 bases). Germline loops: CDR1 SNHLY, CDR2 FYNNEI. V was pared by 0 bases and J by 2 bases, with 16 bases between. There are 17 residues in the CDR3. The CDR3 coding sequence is TGTGCCAGCAGTGAAGCGCTTAACAGACAGCTGCAAGAGACCCAGTACTTC. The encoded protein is CASSEALNRQLQETQYF.

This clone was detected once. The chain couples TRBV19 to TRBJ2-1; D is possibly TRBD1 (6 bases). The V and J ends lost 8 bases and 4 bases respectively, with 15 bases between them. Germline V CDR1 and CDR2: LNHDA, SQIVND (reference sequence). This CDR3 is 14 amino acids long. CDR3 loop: CASSPLDSYNEQFF. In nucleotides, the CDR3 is TGTGCCAGTTCACCCCTGGACAGTTACAATGAGCAGTTCTTC.

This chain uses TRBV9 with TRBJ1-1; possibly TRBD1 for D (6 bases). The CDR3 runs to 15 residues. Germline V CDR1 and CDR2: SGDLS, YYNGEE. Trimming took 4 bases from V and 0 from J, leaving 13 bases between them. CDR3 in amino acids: CASSPSGGLNTEAFF. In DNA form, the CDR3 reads TGTGCCAGCAGCCCTAGTGGGGGCTTGAACACTGAAGCTTTCTTT.

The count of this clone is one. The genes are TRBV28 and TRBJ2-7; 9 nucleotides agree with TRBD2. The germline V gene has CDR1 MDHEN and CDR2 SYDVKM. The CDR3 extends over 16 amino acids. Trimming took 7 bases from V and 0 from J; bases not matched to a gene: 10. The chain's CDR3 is CASTYYSGSASYEQYF. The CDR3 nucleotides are TGTGCCAGCACCTATTATAGCGGGAGTGCCTCCTACGAGCAGTACTTC.

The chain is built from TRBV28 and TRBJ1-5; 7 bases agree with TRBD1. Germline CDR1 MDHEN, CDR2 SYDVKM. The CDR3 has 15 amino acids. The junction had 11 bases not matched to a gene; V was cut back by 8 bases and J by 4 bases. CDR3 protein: CASGTSGGQNQPQHF. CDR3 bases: TGTGCCAGCGGGACATCAGGGGGTCAAAATCAGCCCCAGCATTTT.

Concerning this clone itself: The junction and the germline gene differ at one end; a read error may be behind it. This chain's CDR3 is CASSPGTGATNEKLLF. CDR3 sequence (DNA): TGTGCCAGCAGTCCCGGGACAGGGGCAACTAATGAAAAACTGCTTTTT. This chain connects TRBV27 to TRBJ1-4, with TRBD1 identical over 10 bases. The germline gives CDR1 MNHEY, CDR2 SMNVEV (reference sequence). The CDR3 has 16 amino acids.

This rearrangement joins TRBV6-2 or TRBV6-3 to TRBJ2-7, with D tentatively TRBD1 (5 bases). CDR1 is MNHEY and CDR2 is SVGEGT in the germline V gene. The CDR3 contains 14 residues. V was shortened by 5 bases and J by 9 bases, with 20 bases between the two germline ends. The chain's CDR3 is CASSLGRSTVGQYF. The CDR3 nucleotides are TGTGCCAGCAGTCTCGGGCGGTCGACAGTAGGGCAGTACTTC.

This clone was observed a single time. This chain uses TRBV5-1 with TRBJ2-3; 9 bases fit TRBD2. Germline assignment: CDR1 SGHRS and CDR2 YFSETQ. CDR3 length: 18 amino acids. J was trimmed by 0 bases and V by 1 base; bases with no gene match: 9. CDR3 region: CASSLLASGDLSTDTQYF. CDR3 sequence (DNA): TGCGCCAGCAGCTTGTTGGCTAGCGGGGACCTTAGCACAGATACGCAGTATTTT.

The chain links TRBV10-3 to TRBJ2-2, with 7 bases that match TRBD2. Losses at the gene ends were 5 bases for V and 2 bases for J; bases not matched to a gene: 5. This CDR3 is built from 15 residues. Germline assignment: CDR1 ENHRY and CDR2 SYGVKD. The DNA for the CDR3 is TGTGCCATCAGTATGAGACTAGCTAACACCGGGGAGCTGTTTTTT. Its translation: CAISMRLANTGELFF.

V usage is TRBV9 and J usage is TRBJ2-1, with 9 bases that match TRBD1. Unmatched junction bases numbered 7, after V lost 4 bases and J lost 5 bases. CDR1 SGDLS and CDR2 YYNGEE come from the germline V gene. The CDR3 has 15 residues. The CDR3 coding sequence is TGTGCCAGCAGCCCCACAGGGGGCAAGAACAATGAGCAGTTCTTC. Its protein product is CASSPTGGKNNEQFF. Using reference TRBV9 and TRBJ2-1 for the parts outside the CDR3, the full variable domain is DSGVTQTPKHLITATGQRVTLRCSPRSGDLSVYWYQQSLDQGLQFLIQYYNGEERAKGNILERFSAQQFPDLHSELNLSSLELGDSALYFCASSPTGGKNNEQFFGPGTRLTVL.

DNA for the CDR3: TGTGCCAGCAGCTTGGGACACTCTCCTGGGGCCAACGTCCTGACTTTC. It codes for CASSLGHSPGANVLTF. The chain links TRBV7-2 to TRBJ2-6; D is possibly TRBD1 (6 bases). V lost 3 bases to trimming and J lost 2 bases, with 11 bases between them. The CDR3 runs to 16 residues. Germline CDR1 SGHTA, CDR2 FQGNSA. Filled out from reference TRBV7-2 and TRBJ2-6, the complete variable domain reads GAGVSQSPSNKVTEKGKDVELRCDPISGHTALYWYRQSLGQGLEFLIYFQGNSAPDKSGLPSDRFSAERTGGSVSTLTIQRTQQEDSAVYLCASSLGHSPGANVLTFGAGSRLTVL.

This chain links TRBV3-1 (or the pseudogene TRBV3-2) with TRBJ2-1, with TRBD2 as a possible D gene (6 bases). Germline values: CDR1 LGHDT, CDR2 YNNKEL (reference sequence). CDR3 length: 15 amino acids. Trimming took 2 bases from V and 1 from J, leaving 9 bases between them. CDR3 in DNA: TGTGCCAGCAGCCAATATAGCGGATCCTACAATGAGCAGTTCTTC. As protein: CASSQYSGSYNEQFF.

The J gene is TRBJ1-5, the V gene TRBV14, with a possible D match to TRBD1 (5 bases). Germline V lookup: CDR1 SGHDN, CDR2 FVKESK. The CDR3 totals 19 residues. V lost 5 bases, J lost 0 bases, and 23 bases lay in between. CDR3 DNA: TGTGCCAGCAGCGGACACCCAGCTCAAGACAAGAATAGCAATCAGCCCCAGCATTTT. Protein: CASSGHPAQDKNSNQPQHF.

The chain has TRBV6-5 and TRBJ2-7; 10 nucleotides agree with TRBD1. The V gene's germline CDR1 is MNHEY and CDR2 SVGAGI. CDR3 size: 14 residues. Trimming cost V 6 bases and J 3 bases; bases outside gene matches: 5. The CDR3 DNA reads TGTGCCAGCAGACCCCGGGACAGGGGCTACGAGCAGTACTTC. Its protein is CASRPRDRGYEQYF.

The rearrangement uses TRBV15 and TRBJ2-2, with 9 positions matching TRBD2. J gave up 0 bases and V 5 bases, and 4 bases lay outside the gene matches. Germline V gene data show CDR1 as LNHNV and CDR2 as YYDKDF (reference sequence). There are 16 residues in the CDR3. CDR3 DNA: TGTGCCACCAGCCCCACTAGCGGGCCGAACACCGGGGAGCTGTTTTTT. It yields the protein CATSPTSGPNTGELFF. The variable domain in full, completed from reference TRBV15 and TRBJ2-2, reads DAMVIQNPRYQVTQFGKPVTLSCSQTLNHNVMYWYQQKSSQAPKLLFHYYDKDFNNEADTPDNFQSRRPNTSFCFLDIRSPGLGDTAMYLCATSPTSGPNTGELFFGEGSRLTVL.